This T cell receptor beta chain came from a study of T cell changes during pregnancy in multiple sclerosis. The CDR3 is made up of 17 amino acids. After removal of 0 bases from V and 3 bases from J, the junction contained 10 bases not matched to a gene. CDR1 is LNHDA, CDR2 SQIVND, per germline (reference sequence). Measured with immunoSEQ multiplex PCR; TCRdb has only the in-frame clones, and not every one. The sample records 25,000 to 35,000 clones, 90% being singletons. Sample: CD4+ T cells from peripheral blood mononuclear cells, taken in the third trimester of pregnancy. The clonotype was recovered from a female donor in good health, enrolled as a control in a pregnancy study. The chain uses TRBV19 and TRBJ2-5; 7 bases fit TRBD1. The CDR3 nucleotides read TGTGCCAGTAGTATAGATCTATACAGGCAGGGGGAAGAGACCCAGTACTTC. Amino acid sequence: CASSIDLYRQGEETQYF.